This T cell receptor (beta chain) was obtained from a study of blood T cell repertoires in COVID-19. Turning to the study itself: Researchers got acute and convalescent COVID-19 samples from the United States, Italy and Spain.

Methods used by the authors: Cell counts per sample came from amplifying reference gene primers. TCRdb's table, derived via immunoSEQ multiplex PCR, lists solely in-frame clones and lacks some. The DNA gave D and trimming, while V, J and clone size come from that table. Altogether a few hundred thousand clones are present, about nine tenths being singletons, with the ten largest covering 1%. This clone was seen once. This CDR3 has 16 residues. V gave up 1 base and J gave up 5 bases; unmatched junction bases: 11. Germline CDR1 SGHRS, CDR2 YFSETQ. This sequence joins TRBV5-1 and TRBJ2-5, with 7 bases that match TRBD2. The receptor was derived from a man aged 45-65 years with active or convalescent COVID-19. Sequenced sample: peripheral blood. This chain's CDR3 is CASSLMASGSEETQYF. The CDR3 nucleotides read TGCGCCAGCAGCTTGATGGCTAGCGGAAGTGAGGAGACCCAGTACTTC.